This TCR beta chain was recovered during a study of T cell changes during pregnancy in multiple sclerosis. Sequencing was performed with immunoSEQ multiplex PCR; in TCRdb, only in-frame clones are kept and a portion is missing. The repertoire holds around 21,000 clones, with about 88% as singletons. The sequenced sample was CD8+ T cells from peripheral blood mononuclear cells, obtained after pregnancy. The TCR originated in a female donor in good health, enrolled as a control in a pregnancy study.

Here the CDR3 DNA reads TGTGCCAGCAGCCCCGGGACAGCAGCCTACGAGCAGTACTTC. Translation: CASSPGTAAYEQYF. The chain has TRBV7-8 and TRBJ2-7; 7 nucleotides match TRBD1. Per the germline V gene, CDR1 is SGHVS and CDR2 is FQNEAQ. V was pared by 5 bases and J by 2 bases, with 6 bases of the junction left unmatched. The CDR3 consists of 14 residues.